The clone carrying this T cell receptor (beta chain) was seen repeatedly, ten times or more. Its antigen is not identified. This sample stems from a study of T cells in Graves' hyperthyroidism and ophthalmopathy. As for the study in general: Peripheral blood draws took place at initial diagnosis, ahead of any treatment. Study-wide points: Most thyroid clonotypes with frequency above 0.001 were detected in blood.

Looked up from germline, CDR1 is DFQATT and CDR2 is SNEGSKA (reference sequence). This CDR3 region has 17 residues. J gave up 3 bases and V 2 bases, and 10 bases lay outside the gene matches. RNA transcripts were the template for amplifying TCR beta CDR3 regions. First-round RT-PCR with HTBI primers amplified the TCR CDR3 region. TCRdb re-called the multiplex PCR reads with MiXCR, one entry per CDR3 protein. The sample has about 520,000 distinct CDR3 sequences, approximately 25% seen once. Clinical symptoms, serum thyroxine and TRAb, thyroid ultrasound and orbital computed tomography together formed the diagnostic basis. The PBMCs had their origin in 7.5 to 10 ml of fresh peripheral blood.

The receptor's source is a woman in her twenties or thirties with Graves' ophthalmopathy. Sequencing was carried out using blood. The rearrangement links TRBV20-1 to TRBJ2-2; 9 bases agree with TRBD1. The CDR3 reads CSARRDRDIWDTGELFF. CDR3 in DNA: TGCAGTGCTAGAAGGGACAGGGATATATGGGACACCGGGGAGCTGTTTTTT.